Listed below are T cell receptor beta chains from one sample, sequenced in a study of cytomegalovirus exposure and HLA in healthy donors. Some clones are missing from TCRdb's copy, which holds only in-frame ones; the method was immunoSEQ multiplex PCR. The table for this sample gives some 120,000 clones. The sample was PBMCs. The receptors come from a middle-aged man in good health and CMV-seropositive. CDR3s include the opening cysteine and the closing phenylalanine or tryptophan. The D gene is left open where the match is weak.

TRBD1	TRBV19	TRBJ2-1	TGTGCCAGTAGTACCCTACAGGGGGCGGCGTTCTTC	CASSTLQGAAFF
TRBD2	TRBV6-5	TRBJ2-7	TGTGCCAGCAGCCCCACTAGCGCCCACTCCTACGAGCAGTACTTC	CASSPTSAHSYEQYF
TRBD1	TRBV7-8	TRBJ1-2	TGTGCCAGCAGCTTAGGACGGAGACAGGGCAGCGGATACACCTTC	CASSLGRRQGSGYTF
TRBD1	TRBV19	TRBJ2-7	TGTGCCAGTAGTATAGGAGGGACAGCCTACTCCTACGAGCAGTACTTC	CASSIGGTAYSYEQYF
.	TRBV25-1	TRBJ2-5	TGTGCCAGCAGTGAATATATTGGGGCAGAGACCCAGTACTTC	CASSEYIGAETQYF
TRBD1	TRBV5-4	TRBJ2-1	TGTGCCAGCAGCGCACCCGGGACAGGGCCATACAATGAGCAGTTCTTC	CASSAPGTGPYNEQFF
.	TRBV7-2	TRBJ2-7	TGTGCCAGCAGCTTAGTCCTAAGCTCCTACGAGCAGTACTTC	CASSLVLSSYEQYF
TRBD1	TRBV19	TRBJ1-2	TGTGCCAGTAGAAGAACAGGGGGAAATGGCTACACCTTC	CASRRTGGNGYTF
TRBD2	TRBV28	TRBJ2-3	TGTGCCAGCCGTTTTTCGGGACTAGACACAGATACGCAGTATTTT	CASRFSGLDTDTQYF
.	TRBV28	TRBJ2-2	TGTGCCAGCACGCCTCTCGGTCCCGTGACCGGGGAGCTGTTTTTT	CASTPLGPVTGELFF
.	TRBV19	TRBJ1-3	TGTGCCAGTTGGAGCCAGAGCTCTGGAAACACCATATATTTT	CASWSQSSGNTIYF
TRBD2	TRBV5-1	TRBJ2-2	TGCGCCAGCAGCCCCCGAGGACTAGCGGGAGATACCGGGGAGCTGTTTTTT	CASSPRGLAGDTGELFF
TRBD1	TRBV10-3	TRBJ1-1	TGTGCCATCAGTGACAGGGGGCGGTCGACCGAAGCTTTCTTT	CAISDRGRSTEAFF
TRBD1	TRBV15	TRBJ1-5	TGTGCCACCAGCAGAGCGGGACAGTCCCCGAATCAGCCCCAGCATTTT	CATSRAGQSPNQPQHF
.	TRBV7-2	TRBJ1-1	TGTGCCAGCAGCTTAGCTCCAGTGAACACTGAAGCTTTCTTT	CASSLAPVNTEAFF
.	TRBV7-2	TRBJ2-2	TGTGCCAGCAGGCCCGGGACAATGAACACCGGGGAGCTGTTTTTT	CASRPGTMNTGELFF
.	TRBV18	TRBJ2-3	TGTGCCAGCTCACCACTAACCGGGTACACAGATACGCAGTATTTT	CASSPLTGYTDTQYF
.	TRBV5-1	TRBJ2-3	TGCGCCAGCAGCTTAACGAGGAGCACAGATACGCAGTATTTT	CASSLTRSTDTQYF
TRBD2	TRBV27	TRBJ2-3	TGTGCCAGCAGTTTATGGCCGGGACTAGGAGGCACAGATACGCAGTATTTT	CASSLWPGLGGTDTQYF
TRBD2	TRBV20-1	TRBJ2-5	TGCAGTGCGTCGGGGGGAGAGACCCAGTACTTC	CSASGGETQYF
.	TRBV5-4	TRBJ2-3	TGTGCCAGCACTCACGAAACAGCTAGCACAGATACGCAGTATTTT	CASTHETASTDTQYF